This T cell receptor (beta chain) was documented in a study of OX40 agonist ivuxolimab in advanced cancers. Regarding the complete study: Ivuxolimab was an agonistic, fully human IgG2 monoclonal antibody directed against OX40 (CD134), a costimulatory receptor. The dose-escalation cohort was almost 85% male with a mean age of about 60 years, ranging from 23 to 79. The purpose of peripheral TCRbeta sequencing was to test whether ivuxolimab changed TCR sequence diversity and led to clonal T-cell expansion. Intravenous ivuxolimab was administered to patients every 2 weeks at six dose levels: 0.01, 0.1, 0.3, 1.5, 3 and 10 mg/kg. Of the roughly 52 dose-escalation patients, hepatocellular carcinoma was present in about 20, melanoma in approximately 15, renal cell carcinoma in 9 and head and neck cancer in 9. Prior anti-PD-1, anti-PD-L1 or anti-CTLA-4 therapy was permitted, and checkpoint inhibitors had been received by less than 45% of dose-escalation patients. The paper describes the monotherapy dose-escalation part (N = 52 patients) of the phase I trial of ivuxolimab. Partial responses were achieved by three dose-escalation patients, of whom one had hepatocellular carcinoma and two had cutaneous melanoma.

For sequencing of the TCRbeta CDR3 region, genomic DNA was extracted from the sorted cells. TCRbeta CDR3 regions were sequenced using the immunoSEQ Assay. Sourced from immuneACCESS, this table was stored by TCRdb with only in-frame sequences that have V and J called. A share of the clones is absent; for the studies checked, an unresolved V gene accounts for under half, and the remainder has no known explanation. This sample lists tens of thousands of clones; approximately 84% were detected once. Together, the top ten hold approximately 13% of the sample. Broad study findings and their caveats: After ivuxolimab, CD8+ T cells had more expanded clones than CD4+ T cells on average. In partial responders in the 0.1-3.0 mg/kg groups, normalized peripheral clonal expansion was found to be among the lowest, especially among CD8+ T cells. Clonal expansion of both CD4+ and CD8+ blood T cells was observed from baseline to week 6 at doses 0.1 to 3.0 mg/kg. Antigen specificity was not determined for the clonally expanded peripheral T cells. Low levels of normalized T-cell clonal expansion were also seen in some patients who did not respond.

For this clone: Its specific antigen is unknown. Nothing much larger sits one base from this clone, and base qualities are not available.

From its cysteine to its phenylalanine, the CDR3 spans 19 amino acids. Only the CDR3 DNA is retained, 57 bases long and in frame from the first base. According to the germline V gene, CDR1 reads SQVTM and CDR2 reads ANQGSEA. V has 0 bases trimmed and J has 3 bases trimmed; junction bases matching no gene number 5. The trial excluded patients who had a history of autoimmune disease or who were on systemic immunosuppression. In every dose cohort, peripheral blood was drawn for TCR sequencing at baseline, cycle 4 day 1, and cycle 7 day 1. Samples were obtained from an open-label, multicenter, first-in-human phase I dose-escalation trial of ivuxolimab. Adults with locally advanced or metastatic melanoma, renal cell, hepatocellular, or head and neck squamous cell carcinoma were enrolled in the trial. Before TCR sequencing, CD4+ and CD8+ T cells were separately sorted from peripheral blood.

Sequencing was performed on CD4+ or CD8+ T cells sorted from blood, taken in a trial of the OX40 agonist ivuxolimab. The clonotype originates from an adult with an advanced solid tumor such as melanoma, head and neck, liver or kidney cancer. The receptor chain draws on TRBV29-1 and TRBJ2-6; a stretch of 16 junction bases matches TRBD2. CDR3 region: CSVEDGTSGRASGANVLTF. The DNA sequence is TGCAGCGTTGAAGATGGGACTAGCGGGAGGGCTAGTGGGGCCAACGTCCTGACTTTC.